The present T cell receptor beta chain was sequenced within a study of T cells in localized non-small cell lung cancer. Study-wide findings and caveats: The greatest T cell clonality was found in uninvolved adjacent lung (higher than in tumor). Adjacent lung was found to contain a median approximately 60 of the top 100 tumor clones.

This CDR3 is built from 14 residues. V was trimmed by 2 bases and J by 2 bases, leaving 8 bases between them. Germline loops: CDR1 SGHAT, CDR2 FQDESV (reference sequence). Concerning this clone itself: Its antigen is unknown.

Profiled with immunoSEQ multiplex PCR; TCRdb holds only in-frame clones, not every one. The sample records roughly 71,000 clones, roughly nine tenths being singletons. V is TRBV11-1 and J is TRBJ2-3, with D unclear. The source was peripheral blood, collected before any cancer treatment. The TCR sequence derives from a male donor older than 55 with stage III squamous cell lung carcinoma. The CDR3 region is CASSLMGITDTQYF. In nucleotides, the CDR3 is TGTGCCAGCAGCTTAATGGGTATCACAGATACGCAGTATTTT. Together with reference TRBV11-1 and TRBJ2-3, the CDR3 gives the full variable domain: EAEVAQSPRYKITEKSQAVAFWCDPISGHATLYWYRQILGQGPELLVQFQDESVVDDSQLPKDRFSAERLKGVDSTLKIQPAELGDSAMYLCASSLMGITDTQYFGPGTRLTVL.